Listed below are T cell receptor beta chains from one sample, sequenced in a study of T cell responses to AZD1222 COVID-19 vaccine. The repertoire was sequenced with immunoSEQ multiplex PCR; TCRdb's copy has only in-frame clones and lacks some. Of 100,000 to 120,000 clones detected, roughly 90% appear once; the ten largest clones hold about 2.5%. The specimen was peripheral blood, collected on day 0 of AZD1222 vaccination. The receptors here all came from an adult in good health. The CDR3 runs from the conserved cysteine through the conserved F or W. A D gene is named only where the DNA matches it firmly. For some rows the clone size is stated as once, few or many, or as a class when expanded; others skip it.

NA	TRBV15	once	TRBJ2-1	TGTGCCACCAGCGGCCCCCCAGGGGGGAATCCCTACAATGAGCAGTTCTTC	CATSGPPGGNPYNEQFF
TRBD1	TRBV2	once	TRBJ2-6	TGTGCCAGCAGTGAGGGTCAGGGGGTTAACGTCCTGACTTTC	CASSEGQGVNVLTF
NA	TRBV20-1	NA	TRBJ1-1	TGCAGTGCTAGTAACTCTTTCGGCACTGAAGCTTTCTTT	CSASNSFGTEAFF
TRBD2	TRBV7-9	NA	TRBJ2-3	TGTGCCAGCAGCCACAAATTTGGGACTAGCTTAGATACGCAGTATTTT	CASSHKFGTSLDTQYF
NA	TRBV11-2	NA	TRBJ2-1	TGTGCCAGCAGCTCACACAAGCGGAGCACCAATGAGCAGTTCTTC	CASSSHKRSTNEQFF
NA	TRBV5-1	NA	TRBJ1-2	TGCGCCAGCAGCTTGACCCGTGACGGGCCCGGGGCCTTC	CASSLTRDGPGAF
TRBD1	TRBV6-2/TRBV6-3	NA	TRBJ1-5	TGTGCCAGCAGTACGCGGACAGGCCCAAATCCGCCCCAGCATTTT	CASSTRTGPNPPQHF
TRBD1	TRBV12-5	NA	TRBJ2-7	TGTGCTACCAACACAGGGGACGGCTACGAGCAGTACTTC	CATNTGDGYEQYF
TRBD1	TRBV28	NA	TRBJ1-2	TGTGCCAGCAGTCTCGGGACAGATATCCTAACTGGCTACACCTTC	CASSLGTDILTGYTF
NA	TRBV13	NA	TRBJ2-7	TGTGCCAGCAGCCTAAGCTCCTACGAGCAGTACTTC	CASSLSSYEQYF
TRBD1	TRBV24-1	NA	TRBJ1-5	TGTGCCACCAGTGATCCGGACAGGGGAGGGGGGCCTGATCAGCCCCAGCATTTT	CATSDPDRGGGPDQPQHF
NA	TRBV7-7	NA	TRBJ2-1	TGTGCTAGCAGCTTAAGCAGTAGCTCCTACAATGAGCAGTTCTTC	CASSLSSSSYNEQFF
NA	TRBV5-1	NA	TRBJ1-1	TGCGCCAGCAGCGGAGGGACCATCACTGAAGCTTTCTTT	CASSGGTITEAFF
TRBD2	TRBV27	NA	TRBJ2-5	TGTGCCAGCAGCCACGGCCCGGGGGGTGCGGAGGAGACCCAGTACTTC	CASSHGPGGAEETQYF
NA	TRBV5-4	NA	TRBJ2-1	TGTGCCAGCAGCAGTTCCGGGACCCCTCTCAATGAGCAGTTCTTC	CASSSSGTPLNEQFF
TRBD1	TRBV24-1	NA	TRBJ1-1	TGTGCCACCCGCCCAGGGGGCGGGTTTGGGGAAGCTTTCTTT	CATRPGGGFGEAFF
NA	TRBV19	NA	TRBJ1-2	TGTGCCAGTAGTATCCAGAAGACTAACTATGGCTACACCTTC	CASSIQKTNYGYTF
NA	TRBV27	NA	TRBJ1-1	TGTGCCAGCAGTTCCGACGGTGAAGCTTTCTTT	CASSSDGEAFF
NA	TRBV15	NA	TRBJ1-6	TGTGCCACCAGCCCTCGCGTTGGGGGGGTCCTCCACTTT	CATSPRVGGVLHF
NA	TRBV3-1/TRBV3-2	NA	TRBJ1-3	TGTGCCAGCAGCGGGGACTTCGGAGGGGGAACTGGAAACACCATATATTTT	CASSGDFGGGTGNTIYF
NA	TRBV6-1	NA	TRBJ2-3	TGTGCCAGCAGTGAAGCACAGGTTAGAACAGATACGCAGTATTTT	CASSEAQVRTDTQYF